This is a list of T cell receptor beta chains from one sample in a study of blood T cell repertoires in COVID-19. Profiling relied on immunoSEQ multiplex PCR, and the TCRdb table lists in-frame clones only, not all of them. Here the sample spans 250,000 or so clones, 65% to 85% being singletons. Specimen: PBMCs or T cells enriched from blood (not recorded which). Every receptor here comes from a man aged 50 or older who had recovered from COVID-19. Each CDR3 is given with its conserved first and last residue. A D gene is named only where the DNA matches it firmly. Clone sizes are given selectively: once, few, many, or a class where the clone is expanded.

clone size	V gene	D gene	J gene	CDR3 DNA	CDR3 protein
NA	TRBV4-1	NA	TRBJ1-6	TGCGCCAGCAGCCTAGAAGGACAGACTAAGCCCCTCCACTTT	CASSLEGQTKPLHF
NA	TRBV9	NA	TRBJ1-1	TGTGCCAGCAGCGTAGCTAGTTTATCTGAAGCTTTCTTT	CASSVASLSEAFF
NA	TRBV4-3	TRBD2	TRBJ2-3	TGCGCCAGCAGCCAAGAAATGGGACTAGCGGGAGGGCTTTCGGCAGATACGCAGTATTTT	CASSQEMGLAGGLSADTQYF
NA	TRBV2	TRBD2	TRBJ2-1	TGTGCCAGCAGTGCGACTAGCGGGGTAATATTGAATGAGCAGTTCTTC	CASSATSGVILNEQFF
NA	TRBV5-4	TRBD2	TRBJ2-1	TGTGCCAGCAGCTCTCGATGGGGCGGGAGGGGGAGCACCTACAATGAGCAGTTCTTC	CASSSRWGGRGSTYNEQFF
NA	TRBV11-3	TRBD2	TRBJ2-1	TGTGCCAGCAGCTTATCTGGGACTAGCGCTTTCTACAATGAGCAGTTCTTC	CASSLSGTSAFYNEQFF
NA	TRBV10-1	NA	TRBJ2-3	TGCGCCAGCAGTCTAGCCGCGGGTAGAGATACGCAGTATTTT	CASSLAAGRDTQYF
NA	TRBV3-1/TRBV3-2	NA	TRBJ2-1	TGTGCCAGCAGCCCCGGGTCCTACAATGAGCAGTTCTTC	CASSPGSYNEQFF
NA	TRBV19	NA	TRBJ2-2	TGTGCCAGTAGTATTGACTGGTACACCGGGGAGCTGTTTTTT	CASSIDWYTGELFF
NA	TRBV6-5	NA	TRBJ2-5	TGTGCCAGCAGTCCACTCGTGGCTACACCACAGGGCCAGTACTTC	CASSPLVATPQGQYF
NA	TRBV5-1	TRBD1	TRBJ1-2	TGCGCCAGCAGCCTGGGGGCAGGGGGCCTATCACCTTCCTATGGCTACACCTTC	CASSLGAGGLSPSYGYTF
NA	TRBV7-2	NA	TRBJ2-2	TGTGCCAGCAGCCCGCGACAGACGACAAACACCGGGGAGCTGTTTTTT	CASSPRQTTNTGELFF
NA	TRBV28	NA	TRBJ2-1	TGTGCCAGCAGTTGGAGAAGGGGGAATGAGCAGTTCTTC	CASSWRRGNEQFF
NA	TRBV11-2	TRBD1	TRBJ2-7	TGTGCCAGCAGCTTACGACAGGGGAGTGAGGACGAGCAGTACTTC	CASSLRQGSEDEQYF
NA	TRBV9	TRBD1	TRBJ2-7	TGTGCCAGCAGCGTAGGACAGGGTACCTACGAGCAGTACTTC	CASSVGQGTYEQYF
NA	TRBV7-9	NA	TRBJ2-7	TGTGCCAGCAGCTTTGGGCCGACCTACGAGCAGTACTTC	CASSFGPTYEQYF
NA	TRBV7-9	NA	TRBJ2-3	TGTGCCAGCAGCGCCCCGTCAATGGGGCTCCAGTATTTT	CASSAPSMGLQYF
NA	TRBV9	NA	TRBJ2-2	TGTGCCAGCAGCGTGCGTGGGGGGACCGGGGAGCTGTTTTTT	CASSVRGGTGELFF
NA	TRBV7-2	NA	TRBJ1-3	TGTGCCAGCAGCTACCCGACACCCTCTGGAAACACCATATATTTT	CASSYPTPSGNTIYF
NA	TRBV7-3	TRBD1	TRBJ1-2	TGTGCCAGCAGCTCCACAGGGGGGGATGGCTACACCTTC	CASSSTGGDGYTF
NA	TRBV11-2	TRBD2	TRBJ2-3	TGTGCCAGCAGCTCATGGACTAGCGGGGGGGCCGCAGATACGCAGTATTTT	CASSSWTSGGAADTQYF
NA	TRBV3-1/TRBV3-2	NA	TRBJ1-5	TGTGCCAGCAGCCCTTTCCAGGGAGGGGGTCAGCCCCAGCATTTT	CASSPFQGGGQPQHF
few	TRBV7-2	NA	TRBJ2-6	TGTGCCAGCAGCCCGGCCCGGACACTGATGGCCTCTGGGGCCAACGTCCTGACTTTC	CASSPARTLMASGANVLTF
NA	TRBV10-3	TRBD2	TRBJ2-1	TGTGCCATCAGTGGGGGACTAGGAGGGCAGTTCTTC	CAISGGLGGQFF
NA	TRBV7-9	TRBD1	TRBJ1-4	TGTGCCAGCAGCTCCTCGGAGAACAGGGGGCAAGAGGAAAAACTGTTTTTT	CASSSSENRGQEEKLFF
once	TRBV10-3	TRBD1	TRBJ2-7	TGTGCCATCAGAATGACAGGGTACGAGCAGTACTTC	CAIRMTGYEQYF
NA	TRBV5-1	TRBD1	TRBJ1-2	TGCGCCAGCAGCTTCAACAGGGGGACTAACTATGGCTACACCTTC	CASSFNRGTNYGYTF
NA	TRBV9	NA	TRBJ1-1	TGTGCCAGCAGCGTAGCGGGACACCAGAACACTGAAGCTTTCTTT	CASSVAGHQNTEAFF
NA	TRBV9	TRBD1	TRBJ1-4	TGTGCCAGCAGCCTTCAGGGGGTCTCGGAGGGCGAAAAACTGTTTTTT	CASSLQGVSEGEKLFF
NA	TRBV5-1	TRBD2	TRBJ2-1	TGCGCCAGCAGCTCCGGGGGGGGACTGTACAATGAGCAGTTCTTC	CASSSGGGLYNEQFF
NA	TRBV3-1/TRBV3-2	NA	TRBJ2-7	TGTGCCAGCAGCCAAGTAGACAGGCAAAACGAGCAGTACTTC	CASSQVDRQNEQYF
NA	TRBV11-3	NA	TRBJ1-1	TGTGCCAGGCTCCCATGGGGGACTAACACTGAAGCTTTCTTT	CARLPWGTNTEAFF
NA	TRBV5-4	NA	TRBJ1-1	TGTGCCAGCAGCTTGGTAGAGGTATCGAACACTGAAGCTTTCTTT	CASSLVEVSNTEAFF
NA	TRBV5-1	TRBD1	TRBJ1-5	TGCGCCAGCAGCTTAGGGGGCTCTAGCAATCAGCCCCAGCATTTT	CASSLGGSSNQPQHF
NA	TRBV4-2	NA	TRBJ1-5	TGTGCCAGCAGCTTTCCCCACGCGGAGGCCCTGGCATTT	CASSFPHAEALAF
NA	TRBV30	TRBD1	TRBJ1-5	TGTGCCTGGAGTGTCGGGACAGGGGATCAGCCCCAGCATTTT	CAWSVGTGDQPQHF
once	TRBV5-1	NA	TRBJ2-7	TGCGCCAGCAGCTCGTCCACCGGGCAGTACTTC	CASSSSTGQYF
NA	TRBV27	NA	TRBJ2-1	TGTGCCAGCAAGGCAGGGGGGTACTATGAGCAGTTCTTC	CASKAGGYYEQFF
once	TRBV12-5	NA	TRBJ2-1	TGTGCTAGTGGCCTTGCGGCCCTATCGGAAGAGCAGTTCTTC	CASGLAALSEEQFF
few	TRBV15	NA	TRBJ1-2	TGTGCCACCAGCAGAGCAGGGTACGGCTATGGCTACACCTTC	CATSRAGYGYGYTF
NA	TRBV6-1	NA	TRBJ1-2	TGTGCCAGCAGTGACGGGCGGGCCTATGGCTACACCTTC	CASSDGRAYGYTF
NA	TRBV30	NA	TRBJ1-5	TGTGCCTGGAGTGTTGGGGGCATCAATCAGCCCCAGCATTTT	CAWSVGGINQPQHF
NA	TRBV28	TRBD1	TRBJ1-1	TGTGCCAGCAGTTTAAAATTGGGACAGGTGGCTTTGAACACTGAAGCTTTCTTT	CASSLKLGQVALNTEAFF
NA	TRBV19	NA	TRBJ1-5	TGTGCCAGTGGTTCTAACCAGCCCCAGCATTTT	CASGSNQPQHF
NA	TRBV6-4	NA	TRBJ2-3	TGTGCCAGCAGTGAATCAGGGATAGATACGCAGTATTTT	CASSESGIDTQYF